This T cell receptor (beta chain) was recorded in a study of blood T cell repertoires in COVID-19. Study information: PBMCs, B-cell-depleted T cells, or T cells provided the cDNA or gDNA that made up the material.

This CDR3 spans 15 amino acids. Unmatched junction bases numbered 1, after V lost 2 bases and J lost 4 bases. Per the germline V gene, CDR1 is SGHTA and CDR2 is FQGNSA. How the authors handled the data: The authors estimated nucleated cell counts from reference gene primer amplification. Clones were read by immunoSEQ multiplex PCR, and TCRdb kept only the in-frame ones, dropping some. D and trimming were read from the DNA, whereas the V and J calls and clone size are those reported in that table. Here the sample spans about 46,000 clones, 70% to 90% being singletons. Details on this clone: The identical CDR3 is also encoded by other nucleotide sequences in the sample.

The source of this sequence is a man aged 45 to 65 with active COVID-19. J is TRBJ2-3 and V is TRBV7-2, with 12 bases identical to TRBD2. The sequencing sample was made of peripheral blood. CDR3 protein: CASSLSSGRADTQYF. The DNA of the CDR3 is TGTGCCAGCAGCTTATCTAGCGGGAGGGCAGATACGCAGTATTTT. The full variable domain, rest sourced from reference TRBV7-2 and TRBJ2-3, is GAGVSQSPSNKVTEKGKDVELRCDPISGHTALYWYRQSLGQGLEFLIYFQGNSAPDKSGLPSDRFSAERTGGSVSTLTIQRTQQEDSAVYLCASSLSSGRADTQYFGPGTRLTVL.